This T cell receptor (beta chain) was identified during a study of T-cell memory formation after mild COVID-19. Overall study context: In these data, TCR clusters were largely donor specific. General study results and limits: Clones that shrank (day 15 to 85) were balanced CD4/CD8, whereas later expanders leaned CD4+. Memory sampled before infection contained some responding clones, suggesting cross-reactive memory joined.

From germline, CDR1 is MNHEY and CDR2 SVGEGT. CDR3 length equals 15 residues. V was pared by 5 bases and J by 5 bases, with 18 bases between. TCRdb fed the 5' RACE reads into MiXCR, producing one record per CDR3 protein. The sample comprises around 150,000 distinct CDR3 sequences, around a third of which are singletons, and about 11% rests with the top ten. Worth noting for this clonotype: The antigen is not known.

The chain combines TRBV6-2 or TRBV6-3 with TRBJ2-5, with D tentatively TRBD2 (5 bases). Input material: PBMCs or a T cell subset sorted from them (not recorded which). This clonotype was obtained from an adult woman who had mild COVID-19 (a few samples of this study predate the infection). Cell type and time point are not known. The CDR3 protein is CASSIARTRRETQYF. The CDR3 nucleotides read TGTGCCAGCAGTATCGCCCGGACGCGGAGGGAGACCCAGTACTTC.